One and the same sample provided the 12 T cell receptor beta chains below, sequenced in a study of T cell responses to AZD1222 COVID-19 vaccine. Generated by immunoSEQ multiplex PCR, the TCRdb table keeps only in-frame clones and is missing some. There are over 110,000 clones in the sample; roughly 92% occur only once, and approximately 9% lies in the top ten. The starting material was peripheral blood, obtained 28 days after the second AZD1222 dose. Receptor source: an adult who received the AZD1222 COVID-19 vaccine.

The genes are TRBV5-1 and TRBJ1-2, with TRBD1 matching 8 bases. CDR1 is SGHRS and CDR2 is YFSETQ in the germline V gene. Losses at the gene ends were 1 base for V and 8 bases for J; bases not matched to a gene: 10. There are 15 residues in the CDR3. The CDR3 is CASSLRGQGARGYTF. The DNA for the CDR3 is TGCGCCAGCAGCTTGAGAGGGCAGGGGGCGCGAGGCTACACCTTC.

In nucleotides, the CDR3 is TGTGCTAGTGAGGGTAAAAAAGGACTCAATAATTCACCCCTCCACTTT. It translates to CASEGKKGLNNSPLHF. This sequence joins TRBV12-5 and TRBJ1-6; no clear D. Trimming cost V 7 bases and J 5 bases, with 18 bases left between them. This CDR3 has 16 amino acids. Germline V CDR1 and CDR2: LGHNT, FRNRAP.

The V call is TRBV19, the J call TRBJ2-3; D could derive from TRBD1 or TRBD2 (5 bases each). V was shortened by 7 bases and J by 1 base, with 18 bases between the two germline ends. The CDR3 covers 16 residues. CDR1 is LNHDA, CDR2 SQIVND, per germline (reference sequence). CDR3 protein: CASTPQGAGRTDTQYF. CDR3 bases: TGTGCCAGTACCCCCCAGGGTGCGGGTCGCACAGATACGCAGTATTTT.

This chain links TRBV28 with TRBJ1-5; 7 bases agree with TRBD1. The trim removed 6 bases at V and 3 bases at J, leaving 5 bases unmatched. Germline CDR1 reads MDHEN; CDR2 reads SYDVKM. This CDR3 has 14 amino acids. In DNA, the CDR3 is TGTGCCAGCAGCCGGGACAGCCTCAATCAGCCCCAGCATTTT. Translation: CASSRDSLNQPQHF.

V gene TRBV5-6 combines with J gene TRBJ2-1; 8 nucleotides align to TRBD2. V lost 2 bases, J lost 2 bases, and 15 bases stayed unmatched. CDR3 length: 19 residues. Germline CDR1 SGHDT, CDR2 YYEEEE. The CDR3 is CASSFGSSFGLATYNEQFF. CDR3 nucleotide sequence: TGTGCCAGCAGCTTCGGTTCTTCATTCGGACTAGCTACCTACAATGAGCAGTTCTTC.

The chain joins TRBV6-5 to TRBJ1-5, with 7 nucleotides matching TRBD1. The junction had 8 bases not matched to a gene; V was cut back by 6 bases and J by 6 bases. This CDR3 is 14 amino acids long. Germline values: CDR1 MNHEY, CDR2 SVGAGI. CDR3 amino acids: CASSLTGKVQPQHF. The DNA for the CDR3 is TGTGCCAGCAGCCTGACAGGGAAAGTTCAGCCCCAGCATTTT.

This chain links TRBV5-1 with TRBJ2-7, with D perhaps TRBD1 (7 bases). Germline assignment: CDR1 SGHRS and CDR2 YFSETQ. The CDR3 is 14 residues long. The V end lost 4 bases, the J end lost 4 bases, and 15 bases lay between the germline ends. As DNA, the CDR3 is TGCGCCAGCAGCCCCCGACAGGGAGGATACGAGCAGTACTTC. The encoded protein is CASSPRQGGYEQYF.

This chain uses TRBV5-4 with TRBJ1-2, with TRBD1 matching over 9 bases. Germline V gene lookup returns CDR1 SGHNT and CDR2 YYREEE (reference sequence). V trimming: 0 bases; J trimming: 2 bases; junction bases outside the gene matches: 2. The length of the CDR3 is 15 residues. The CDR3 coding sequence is TGTGCCAGCAGCTTGGCACAGGGGGCCAACTATGGCTACACCTTC. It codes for CASSLAQGANYGYTF.

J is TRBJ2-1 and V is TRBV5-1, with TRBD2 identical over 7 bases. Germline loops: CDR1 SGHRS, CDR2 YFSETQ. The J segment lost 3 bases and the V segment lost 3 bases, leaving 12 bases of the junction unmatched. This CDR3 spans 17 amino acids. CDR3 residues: CASSSVGEGLFYNEQFF. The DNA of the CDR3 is TGCGCCAGCAGCTCGGTCGGGGAGGGCCTCTTCTACAATGAGCAGTTCTTC.

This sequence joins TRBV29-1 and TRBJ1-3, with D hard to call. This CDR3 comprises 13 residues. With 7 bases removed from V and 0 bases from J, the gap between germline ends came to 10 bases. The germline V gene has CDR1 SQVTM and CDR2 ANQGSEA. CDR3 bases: TGCAGCGCTGTACAATACTCTGGAAACACCATATATTTT. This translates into CSAVQYSGNTIYF.

The chain's CDR3 is CASSSRQGGNTEAFF. CDR3 DNA sequence: TGTGCCAGCAGCTCACGACAGGGGGGGAACACTGAAGCTTTCTTT. The genes are TRBV11-2 and TRBJ1-1; TRBD1 aligns across 9 bases. J lost 1 base, V lost 4 bases, and 4 bases had no gene match. The germline CDR1 and CDR2 sequences are SGHAT and FQNNGV. The CDR3 is 15 residues long. The full variable domain, in which reference TRBV11-2 and TRBJ1-1 provide the parts outside the CDR3, is EAGVAQSPRYKIIEKRQSVAFWCNPISGHATLYWYQQILGQGPKLLIQFQNNGVVDDSQLPKDRFSAERLKGVDSTLKIQPAKLEDSAVYLCASSSRQGGNTEAFFGQGTRLTVV.

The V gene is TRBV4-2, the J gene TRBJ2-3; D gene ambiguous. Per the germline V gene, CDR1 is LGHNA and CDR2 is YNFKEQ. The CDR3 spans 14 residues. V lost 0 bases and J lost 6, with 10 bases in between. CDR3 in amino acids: CASSQDPKSDTQYF. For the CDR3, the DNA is TGTGCCAGCAGCCAAGACCCGAAATCCGATACGCAGTATTTT.